The clone carrying this T cell receptor (beta chain) is classed as medium-sized by frequency. TRB rearrangements were amplified by touch-down multiplex PCR with mixed TRB-A/B primers. Reprocessing the multiplex PCR reads, TCRdb reports a single entry for every CDR3 protein and omits DNA. The sample table sets out about 4,900 distinct CDR3 sequences. Roughly 38,000 genome equivalents of blood DNA were amplified for TRB. The length of the CDR3 is 16 residues. CDR1 SGHDN and CDR2 FVKESK come from the germline V gene. These data originate in a study of T cell clusters in autoimmune cytopenias. Sample: peripheral blood. The receptor was derived from a human donor with an autoimmune cytopenia or autoimmune hepatitis (not recorded which). The chain is built from TRBV14 and TRBJ2-7. The CDR3 sequence: CASSQEADRGSYEQYF.